This T cell receptor (beta chain) was sequenced during a study of T-cell memory formation after mild COVID-19. Study at large: Clustering of TCRs was largely donor specific. Findings and caveats of the study: CD8+ contracting clones occupied EMRA, while CD4+ ones occupied mainly CM and EM. Whereas later expanders leaned CD4+, clones contracting day 15 to 85 showed a balanced CD4/CD8 makeup.

Constant-segment-primed 5'RACE gave TCR alpha and TCR beta cDNA libraries with sample barcodes and UMIs. Each CDR3 protein gets one entry after TCRdb re-called the 5' RACE reads with MiXCR. In the table there are 150,000 to 200,000 distinct CDR3 sequences, more than 14% of which are singletons. A remark on this clonotype: Antigen unknown.

Sequencing was carried out using PBMCs or a T cell subset sorted from them (not recorded which). The TCR comes from an adult woman who had mild COVID-19 (a few samples of this study predate the infection). Cell type and time point are not known.

CDR3 bases: TGTGCCAGCCAGGGACCTAGCTCTGGAAACACCATATATTTT. The encoded protein is CASQGPSSGNTIYF. V and J are TRBV11-2 and TRBJ1-3; D is possibly TRBD1 (5 bases). V was trimmed by 8 bases and J by 0 bases, leaving 11 bases between them. Germline CDR1 is SGHAT and CDR2 is FQNNGV. The CDR3 totals 14 residues. The complete variable domain, with remaining parts taken from reference TRBV11-2 and TRBJ1-3, reads EAGVAQSPRYKIIEKRQSVAFWCNPISGHATLYWYQQILGQGPKLLIQFQNNGVVDDSQLPKDRFSAERLKGVDSTLKIQPAKLEDSAVYLCASQGPSSGNTIYFGEGSWLTVV.